This is a list of T cell receptor beta chains from one sample in a study of cytomegalovirus exposure and HLA in healthy donors. Clones were read by immunoSEQ multiplex PCR, and TCRdb kept only the in-frame ones, dropping some. This sample carries 85,000 to 100,000 clones, roughly 80% of them seen once, and the ten largest clones take under 8%. The sample consisted of PBMCs. The receptors were sampled from a man between 45 and 60 years old in good health and CMV-seropositive. CDR3s include the opening cysteine and the closing phenylalanine or tryptophan. The D gene is left open where the match is weak. Rows may omit the clone size; those that give it use once, few, many or a size class.

V gene	clone size	D gene	J gene	CDR3 DNA	CDR3 protein
TRBV4-1	-	TRBD1	TRBJ2-7	TGCGCCAGCAGCCAAGGGACAGGGAGGATTTACGAGCAGTACTTC	CASSQGTGRIYEQYF
TRBV2	-	TRBD2	TRBJ2-2	TGTGCCTCCAGGGACTACGCGAACACCGGGGAGCTGTTTTTT	CASRDYANTGELFF
TRBV14	few	TRBD1	TRBJ1-2	TGTGCCAGCAGCCACGAGGGACAGGGGGTAAATGGCTACACCTTC	CASSHEGQGVNGYTF
TRBV7-2	-	-	TRBJ1-5	TGTGCCAGCAGCACCAGGGGTCTCCAGCCCCAGCATTTT	CASSTRGLQPQHF
TRBV7-9	-	TRBD2	TRBJ2-1	TGTGCCAGCAGCTTAGTCGGACTAGTCGGTGAGCAGTTCTTC	CASSLVGLVGEQFF
TRBV7-9	-	TRBD2	TRBJ2-5	TGTGCCAGCAGCCTTAGCGGGGGACAAGAGACCCAGTACTTC	CASSLSGGQETQYF
TRBV4-1	-	-	TRBJ1-5	TGCGCCAGCAGCCAAGAGGGCATCCAGGGACTTTCAGCCCAGCATTTT	CASSQEGIQGLSAQHF
TRBV5-1	-	-	TRBJ1-1	TGCGCCAGCAGCTTAGAGAGCAGGATGAACACTGAAGCTTTCTTT	CASSLESRMNTEAFF
TRBV13	-	TRBD1	TRBJ1-3	TGTGCCAGCAGCTTAAACAGGGGTTTGGGAAACACCATATATTTT	CASSLNRGLGNTIYF
TRBV10-3	once	TRBD1	TRBJ2-5	TGTGCCATCAGTGAGTCGCTGGCAGGGGGTACTCAAGAGACCCAGTACTTC	CAISESLAGGTQETQYF
TRBV30	once	-	TRBJ2-2	TGTGCCTGGAACGAACAGAACACCGGGGAGCTGTTTTTT	CAWNEQNTGELFF
TRBV11-2	-	TRBD2	TRBJ2-7	TGTGCCAGCAGCAATAGTCTCGTGGCCTCGGGGGGAGCCTACGAGCAGTACTTC	CASSNSLVASGGAYEQYF
TRBV4-3	-	TRBD1	TRBJ1-6	TGCGCCAGCAGCCAGGACAGGGACTCACCCCTCAACTTT	CASSQDRDSPLNF
TRBV30	-	-	TRBJ1-4	TGTGCCTGGAGTAATGTGGCTACTAATGAAAAACTGTTTTTT	CAWSNVATNEKLFF
TRBV6-1	-	TRBD2	TRBJ2-5	TGTGCCAGCAGTGTACTAGCGGGGGGACCCCAAGAGACCCAGTACTTC	CASSVLAGGPQETQYF
TRBV6-1	-	-	TRBJ2-3	TGTGCCAGCAGTGAGTTAGTTGGTGGGGCGGCAGATACGCAGTATTTT	CASSELVGGAADTQYF
TRBV29-1	-	TRBD1	TRBJ2-7	TGCAGCGCAAGAGGGGGCAACGAGCAGTACTTC	CSARGGNEQYF
TRBV7-9	-	TRBD1	TRBJ1-5	TGTTCCAGCAGTCGGACAGGGAAGCCCCAGCATTTT	CSSSRTGKPQHF
TRBV18	-	-	TRBJ2-2	TGTGCCAGCTCTCAGGGCACCGGGGAGCTGTTTTTT	CASSQGTGELFF
TRBV10-3	-	-	TRBJ2-2	TGTGCCATCAGACACACCAACGCGAACACCGGGGAGCTGTTTTTT	CAIRHTNANTGELFF
TRBV11-2	-	-	TRBJ2-6	TGTGCCAGCAGCTTAGAGGGCAGGGTCGCGGGGGCCAACGTCCTGACTTTC	CASSLEGRVAGANVLTF
TRBV9	-	TRBD2	TRBJ2-3	TGTGCCAGCAGCGTGGGGCTAGCGGGGGGGGATACTACAGATACGCAGTATTTT	CASSVGLAGGDTTDTQYF
TRBV7-9	-	-	TRBJ1-1	TGTGCCAGCAGCGCCTATGACAGAAATAGGAGAACTGAAGCTTTCTTT	CASSAYDRNRRTEAFF
TRBV6-5	few	-	TRBJ1-2	TGTGCCAGCAGTAGGACAGAGAACTATGGCTACCCCTTC	CASSRTENYGYPF
TRBV7-2	-	TRBD2	TRBJ2-3	TGTGCCAGCAGCCCAAACAGCGGGGTGAGCACAGATACGCAGTATTTT	CASSPNSGVSTDTQYF
TRBV5-4	-	-	TRBJ1-4	TGTGCCAGCAGCTCCGCCGTTTCGGGAGAAAAACTGTTTTTT	CASSSAVSGEKLFF
TRBV14	-	TRBD1	TRBJ2-3	TGTGCCAGCAGCTTGGTGGGACAGACTAGCACAGATACGCAGTATTTT	CASSLVGQTSTDTQYF
TRBV5-7	-	-	TRBJ2-5	TGTGCCAGCAGCTCCTTCGGATTAGAGGAAAAGACCCAGTACTTC	CASSSFGLEEKTQYF
TRBV29-1	-	-	TRBJ2-7	TGCAGCGTGGAGGGGCGGGCGTCCTACGAGCAGTACTTC	CSVEGRASYEQYF
TRBV6-5	-	TRBD1	TRBJ1-4	TGTGCCAGCAGTCAGTACAGGGGAACTAATGAAAAACTGTTTTTT	CASSQYRGTNEKLFF
TRBV5-1	-	-	TRBJ1-1	TGCGCCAGCAGCTTGTCGGGGGGGGCCGGGAACACTGAAGCTTTCTTT	CASSLSGGAGNTEAFF
TRBV19	-	TRBD2	TRBJ2-1	TGTGCCACCACCCCCCGGGGGCGGGGGGCAATGGGTGAGCAGTTCTTC	CATTPRGRGAMGEQFF
TRBV5-6	-	TRBD1	TRBJ1-6	TGTGCCAGCAGCTTGAGGACAGGGGGTGGTATAGGTTCACCCCTCCACTTT	CASSLRTGGGIGSPLHF
TRBV19	-	-	TRBJ2-3	TGTGCCAGTAGTATTCCCCCGTACACCTCTCGAGATACGCAGTATTTT	CASSIPPYTSRDTQYF
TRBV7-2	-	TRBD1	TRBJ2-3	TGTGCCAGCAGCTTATTTAGACAGGGTTTTACAGATACGCAGTATTTT	CASSLFRQGFTDTQYF
TRBV9	-	-	TRBJ2-2	TGTGCCAGCAGCGTAGTAGCGAAATCGAACACCGGGGAGCTGTTTTTT	CASSVVAKSNTGELFF
TRBV7-2	-	-	TRBJ2-1	TGTGCCAGCAGTCAACAGGGAGATGAGCAGTTCTTC	CASSQQGDEQFF
TRBV30	once	TRBD1	TRBJ1-1	TGTGCCTGGAGTTCGACAGGGTGGAACACTGAAGCTTTCTTT	CAWSSTGWNTEAFF
TRBV30	-	-	TRBJ2-7	TGTGCCTGGAAATGGGCAGGGGAAGGGGACGAGCAGTACTTC	CAWKWAGEGDEQYF
TRBV7-2	-	-	TRBJ1-1	TGCGCCAGCAGCCAAGACGGGGTCTCGAGCACTGAAGCTTTCTTT	CASSQDGVSSTEAFF
TRBV4-2	few	TRBD1	TRBJ1-4	TGTGCCAGCAGACAGGGGGATGCAACTAATGAAAAACTGTTTTTT	CASRQGDATNEKLFF
TRBV6-5	-	-	TRBJ2-5	TGTGCCAGCAGTTACTCGTACAGGCAAGAGACCCAGTACTTC	CASSYSYRQETQYF
TRBV7-3	-	-	TRBJ2-1	TGTGCCAGCAGCTTCGGGGGTGGTGAGCAGTTCTTC	CASSFGGGEQFF
TRBV5-4	-	TRBD1	TRBJ1-1	TGTGCCAGCAGCTCCCTTGGGTCCCAGGGGGCAACTGAAGCTTTCTTT	CASSSLGSQGATEAFF
TRBV2	-	TRBD2	TRBJ2-1	TGTGCCAGCAGTGTGGGACTAGCGGCTTGGGGCAATGAGCAGTTCTTC	CASSVGLAAWGNEQFF
TRBV6-1	once	-	TRBJ1-2	TGTGCCAGCAGTGAACGCAGGGAAAGCGGCTACACCTTC	CASSERRESGYTF
TRBV7-6	-	-	TRBJ2-2	TGTGCCAGCAGCTTAGAGGGGAAAAGCGGGGAGCTGTTTTTT	CASSLEGKSGELFF
TRBV12-5	-	TRBD1	TRBJ1-1	TGTGCTAGTGGCCGAGAATTTACAGGGGACACTGAAGCTTTCTTT	CASGREFTGDTEAFF
TRBV19	-	-	TRBJ1-3	TGTGCCAGTAGTAATCAACAGGGAAACACCATATATTTT	CASSNQQGNTIYF
TRBV6-5	-	-	TRBJ1-2	TGTGCCAGCTGCCGTGGGGGGGGCGATGGCTACACCTTC	CASCRGGGDGYTF
TRBV7-2	-	TRBD2	TRBJ2-1	TGTGCCAGCAGCTCCTCCGGGGGGTCTAGTTATGCTGAGCAGTTCTTC	CASSSSGGSSYAEQFF
TRBV15	few	-	TRBJ2-7	TGTGCCACCAGCAGAGATAGGTACAGGGGAGGTGGCGAGCAGTACTTC	CATSRDRYRGGGEQYF
TRBV30	-	TRBD1	TRBJ1-2	TGTGCCTGGAGACCGGGACAGCTAATGTATGGCTACACCTTC	CAWRPGQLMYGYTF
TRBV28	-	-	TRBJ2-7	TGTGCCGGGGGAGGGACAATTTACGAGCAGTACTTC	CAGGGTIYEQYF
TRBV7-9	-	-	TRBJ2-2	TGTGCCAGCACCCTCCAGGGTGACACCGGGGAGCTGTTTTTT	CASTLQGDTGELFF